This T cell receptor beta chain was recorded in a study of regulatory T cells in long-lasting Graves disease. Study-level results: With persistent disease, TRBV28, TRBJ1-2 and TRBJ2-5 were the favored segments.

The germline gives CDR1 SEHNR, CDR2 FQNEAQ (reference sequence). CDR3 length: 13 amino acids. Stated time point: newly diagnosed GD, antithyroid drugs for less than 3 months. From RNA extracted from PBMCs, the TCR library was made. Turning to this clonotype: Antigen unknown. A much larger clone lies one base from this, so it may be a read error.

HTBI primers from iRepertoire and Arm-PCR of CDR3 regions yielded the TCR beta libraries. TCRdb ran MiXCR on the multiplex PCR reads and lists one entry per CDR3 protein. The sample yields 300,000 to 400,000 distinct CDR3 sequences, approximately 16% seen once. This same sample was also part of a study on T cells in Graves' hyperthyroidism and ophthalmopathy.

The chain has TRBV7-9 and TRBJ2-3; D not resolved. The TCR originated in a man aged 40-49 years with Graves disease. Source: peripheral blood mononuclear cells (PBMCs), taken at new diagnosis, from a patient treated with antithyroid drugs. This CDR3 reads CVSSLATGDTQYF. The CDR3 DNA sequence: TGTGTCAGCAGCTTAGCCACCGGGGATACGCAGTATTTT.